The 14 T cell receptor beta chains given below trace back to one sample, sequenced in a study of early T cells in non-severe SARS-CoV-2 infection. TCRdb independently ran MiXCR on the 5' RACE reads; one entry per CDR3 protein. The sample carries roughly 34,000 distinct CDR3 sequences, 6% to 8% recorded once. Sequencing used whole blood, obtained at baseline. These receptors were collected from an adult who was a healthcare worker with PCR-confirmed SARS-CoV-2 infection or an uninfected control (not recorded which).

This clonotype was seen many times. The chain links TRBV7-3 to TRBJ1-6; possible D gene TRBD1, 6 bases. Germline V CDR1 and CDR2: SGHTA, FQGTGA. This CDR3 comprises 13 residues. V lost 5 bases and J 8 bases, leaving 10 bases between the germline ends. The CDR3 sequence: CASSARQDSPLHF. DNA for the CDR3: TGTGCCAGCAGCGCCCGACAGGATTCACCCCTCCACTTT.

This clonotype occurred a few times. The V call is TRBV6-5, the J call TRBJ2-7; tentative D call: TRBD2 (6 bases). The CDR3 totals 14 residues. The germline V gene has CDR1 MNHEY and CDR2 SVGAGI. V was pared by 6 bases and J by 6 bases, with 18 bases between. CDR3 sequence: CASRFITGGGEQYF. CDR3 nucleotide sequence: TGTGCCAGCAGATTTATAACCGGGGGAGGCGAGCAGTACTTC.

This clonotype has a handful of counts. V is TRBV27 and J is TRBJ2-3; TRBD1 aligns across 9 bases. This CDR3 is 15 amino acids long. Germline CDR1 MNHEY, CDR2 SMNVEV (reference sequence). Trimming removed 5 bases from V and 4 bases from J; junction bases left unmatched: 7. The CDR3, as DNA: TGTGCCAGCAGTGCCGGACAGGGGTGGGCAGATACGCAGTATTTT. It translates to CASSAGQGWADTQYF.

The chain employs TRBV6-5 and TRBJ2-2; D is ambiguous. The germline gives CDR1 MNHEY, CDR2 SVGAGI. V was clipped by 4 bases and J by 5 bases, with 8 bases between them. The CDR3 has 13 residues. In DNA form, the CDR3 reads TGTGCCAGCAGTTGGGTCTTAACCGGGGAGCTGTTTTTT. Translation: CASSWVLTGELFF.

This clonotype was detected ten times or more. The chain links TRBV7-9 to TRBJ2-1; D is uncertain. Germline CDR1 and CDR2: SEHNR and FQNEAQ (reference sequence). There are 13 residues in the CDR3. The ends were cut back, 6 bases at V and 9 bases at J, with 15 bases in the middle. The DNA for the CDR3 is TGTGCCAGCAGACCGCCCGGAGAGAGTGAGCAGTTCTTC. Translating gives CASRPPGESEQFF.

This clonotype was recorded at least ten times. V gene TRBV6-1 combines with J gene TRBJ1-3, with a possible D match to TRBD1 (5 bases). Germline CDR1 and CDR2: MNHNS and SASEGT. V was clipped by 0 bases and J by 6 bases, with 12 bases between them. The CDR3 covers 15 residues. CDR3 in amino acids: CASSEAVSGVNTIYF. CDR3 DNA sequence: TGTGCCAGCAGTGAAGCGGTGTCGGGGGTAAACACCATATATTTT.

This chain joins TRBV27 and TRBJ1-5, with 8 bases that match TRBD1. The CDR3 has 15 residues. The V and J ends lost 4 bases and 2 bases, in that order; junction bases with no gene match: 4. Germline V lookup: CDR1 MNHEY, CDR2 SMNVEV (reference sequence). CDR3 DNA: TGTGCCAGCAGTTCCCAGGGGGCCGGCAATCAGCCCCAGCATTTT. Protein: CASSSQGAGNQPQHF.

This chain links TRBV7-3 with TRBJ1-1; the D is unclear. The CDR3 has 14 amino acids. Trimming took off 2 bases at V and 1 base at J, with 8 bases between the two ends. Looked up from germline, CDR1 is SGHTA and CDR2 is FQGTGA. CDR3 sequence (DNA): TGTGCCAGCAGCTTAGTGGCGGAGAACACTGAAGCTTTCTTT. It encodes CASSLVAENTEAFF.

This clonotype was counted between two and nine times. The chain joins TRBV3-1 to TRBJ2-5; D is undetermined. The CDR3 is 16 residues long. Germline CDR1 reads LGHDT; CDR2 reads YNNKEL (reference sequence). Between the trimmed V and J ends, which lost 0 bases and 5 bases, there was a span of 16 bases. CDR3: CASSQDHDVVLETQYF. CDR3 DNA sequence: TGTGCCAGCAGCCAAGATCACGATGTAGTCTTGGAGACCCAGTACTTC.

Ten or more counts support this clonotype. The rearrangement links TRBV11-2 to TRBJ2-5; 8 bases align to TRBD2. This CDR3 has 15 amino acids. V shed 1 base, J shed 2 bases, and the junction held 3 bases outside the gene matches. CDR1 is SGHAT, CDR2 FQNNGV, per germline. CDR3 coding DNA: TGTGCCAGCAGCTTAGGTAGCGGGGAGCAAGAGACCCAGTACTTC. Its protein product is CASSLGSGEQETQYF.

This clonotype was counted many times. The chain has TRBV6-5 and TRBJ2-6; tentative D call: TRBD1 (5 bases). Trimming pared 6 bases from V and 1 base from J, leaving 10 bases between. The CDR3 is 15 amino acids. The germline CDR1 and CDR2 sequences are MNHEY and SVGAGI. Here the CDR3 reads CASRPQGSGANVLTF. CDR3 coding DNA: TGTGCCAGCAGACCGCAGGGTTCTGGGGCCAACGTCCTGACTTTC.

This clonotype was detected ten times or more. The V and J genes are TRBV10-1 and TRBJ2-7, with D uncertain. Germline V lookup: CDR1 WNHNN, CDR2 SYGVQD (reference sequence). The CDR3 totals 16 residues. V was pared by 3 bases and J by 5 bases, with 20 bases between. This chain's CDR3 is CASSEEASTTLHEQYF. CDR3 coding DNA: TGCGCCAGCAGTGAAGAGGCGTCTACCACTCTACACGAGCAGTACTTC.

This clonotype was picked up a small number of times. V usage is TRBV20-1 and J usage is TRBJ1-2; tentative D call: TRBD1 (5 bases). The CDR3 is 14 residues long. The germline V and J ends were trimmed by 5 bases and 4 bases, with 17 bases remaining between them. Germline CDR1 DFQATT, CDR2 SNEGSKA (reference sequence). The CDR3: CSASPGTPVYGYTF. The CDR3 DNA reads TGCAGTGCTTCTCCCGGGACGCCCGTCTATGGCTACACCTTC.

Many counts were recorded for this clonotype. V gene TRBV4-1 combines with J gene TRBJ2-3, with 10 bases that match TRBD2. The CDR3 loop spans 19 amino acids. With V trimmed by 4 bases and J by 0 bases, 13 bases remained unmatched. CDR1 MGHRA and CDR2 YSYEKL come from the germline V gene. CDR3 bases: TGCGCCAGCAGCCCCCTCCCACTAGCGGGGCCAGATAGCACAGATACGCAGTATTTT. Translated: CASSPLPLAGPDSTDTQYF.